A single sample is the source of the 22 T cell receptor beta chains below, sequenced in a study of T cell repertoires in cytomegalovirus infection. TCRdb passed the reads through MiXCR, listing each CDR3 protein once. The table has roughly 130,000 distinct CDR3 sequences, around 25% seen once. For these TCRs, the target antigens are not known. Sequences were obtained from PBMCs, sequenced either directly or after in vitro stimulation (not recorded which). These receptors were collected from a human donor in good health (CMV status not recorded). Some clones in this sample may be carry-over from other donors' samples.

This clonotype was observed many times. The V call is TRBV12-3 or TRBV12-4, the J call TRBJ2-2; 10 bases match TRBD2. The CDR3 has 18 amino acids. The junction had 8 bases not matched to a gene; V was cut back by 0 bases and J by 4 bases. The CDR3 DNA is TGTGCCAGCAGTTTAGCGTCGGCTAGCGGGAGACGCACCGGGGAGCTGTTTTTT. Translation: CASSLASASGRRTGELFF.

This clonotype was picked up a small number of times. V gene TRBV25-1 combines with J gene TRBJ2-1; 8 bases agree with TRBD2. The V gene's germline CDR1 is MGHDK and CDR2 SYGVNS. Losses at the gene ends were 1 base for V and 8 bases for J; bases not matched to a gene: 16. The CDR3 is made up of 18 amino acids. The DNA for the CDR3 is TGTGCCAGCAGTGAATCCCATTTCGACGGGAGGGCCAAGGATGAGCAGTTCTTC. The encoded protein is CASSESHFDGRAKDEQFF.

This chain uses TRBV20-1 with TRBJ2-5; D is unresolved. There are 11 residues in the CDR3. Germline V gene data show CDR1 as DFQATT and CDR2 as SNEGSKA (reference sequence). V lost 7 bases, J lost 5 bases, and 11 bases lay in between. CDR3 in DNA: TGCAGTGTCCGCCCCGCGGAGACCCAGTACTTC. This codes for CSVRPAETQYF.

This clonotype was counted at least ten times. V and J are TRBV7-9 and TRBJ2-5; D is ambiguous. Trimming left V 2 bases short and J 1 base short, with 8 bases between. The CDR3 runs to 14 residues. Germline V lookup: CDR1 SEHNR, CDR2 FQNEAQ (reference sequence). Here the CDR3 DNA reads TGTGCCAGCAGCTTAATCCATACCCAAGAGACCCAGTACTTC. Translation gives CASSLIHTQETQYF.

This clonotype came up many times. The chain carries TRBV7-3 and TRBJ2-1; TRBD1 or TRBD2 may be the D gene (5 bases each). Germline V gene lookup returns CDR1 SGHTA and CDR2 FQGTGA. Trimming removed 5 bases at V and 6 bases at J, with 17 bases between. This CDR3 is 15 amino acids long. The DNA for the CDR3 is TGTGCCAGCAGCCCTTCGACGGGGACCATCAATGAGCAGTTCTTC. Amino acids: CASSPSTGTINEQFF.

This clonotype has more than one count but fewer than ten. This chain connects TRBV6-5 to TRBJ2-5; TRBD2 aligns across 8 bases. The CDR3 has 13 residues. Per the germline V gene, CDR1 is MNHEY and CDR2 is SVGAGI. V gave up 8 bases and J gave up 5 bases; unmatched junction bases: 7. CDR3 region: CASGGSGTETQYF. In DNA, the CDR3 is TGTGCCAGCGGGGGTAGCGGGACGGAGACCCAGTACTTC.

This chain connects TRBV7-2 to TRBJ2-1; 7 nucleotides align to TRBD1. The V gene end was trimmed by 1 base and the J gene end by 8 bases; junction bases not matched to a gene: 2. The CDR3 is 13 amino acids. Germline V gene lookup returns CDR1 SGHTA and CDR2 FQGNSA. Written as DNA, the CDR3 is TGTGCCAGCAGCTTAGACAGGGGCTATGAGCAGTTCTTC. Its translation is CASSLDRGYEQFF.

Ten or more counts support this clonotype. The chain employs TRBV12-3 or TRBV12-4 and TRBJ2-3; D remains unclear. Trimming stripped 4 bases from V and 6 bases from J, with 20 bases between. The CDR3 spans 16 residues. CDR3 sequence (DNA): TGTGCCAGCAGTTCCCCCGGCGGCGGAGCCGTCGATACGCAGTATTTT. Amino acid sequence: CASSSPGGGAVDTQYF.

The CDR3 loop reads CASSYSGGGIGTEAFF. The CDR3 bases are TGTGCCAGCAGTTACTCAGGAGGGGGCATTGGCACTGAAGCTTTCTTT. The chain combines TRBV6-5 with TRBJ1-1, with 7 bases identical to TRBD1. J lost 4 bases, V lost 0 bases, and 8 bases had no gene match. This CDR3 contains 16 residues. CDR1 MNHEY and CDR2 SVGAGI come from the germline V gene.

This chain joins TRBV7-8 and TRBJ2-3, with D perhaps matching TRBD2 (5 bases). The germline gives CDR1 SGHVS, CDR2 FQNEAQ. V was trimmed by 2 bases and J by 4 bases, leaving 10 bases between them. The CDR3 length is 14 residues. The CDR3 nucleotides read TGTGCCAGCAGCTTACGGAGGACCCCAGATACGCAGTATTTT. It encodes CASSLRRTPDTQYF.

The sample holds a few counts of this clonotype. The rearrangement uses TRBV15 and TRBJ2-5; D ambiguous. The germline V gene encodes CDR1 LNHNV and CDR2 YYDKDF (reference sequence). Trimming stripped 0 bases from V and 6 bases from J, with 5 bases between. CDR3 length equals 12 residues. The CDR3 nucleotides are TGTGCCACCAGCAGAGACAGACAGACCCAGTACTTC. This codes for CATSRDRQTQYF.

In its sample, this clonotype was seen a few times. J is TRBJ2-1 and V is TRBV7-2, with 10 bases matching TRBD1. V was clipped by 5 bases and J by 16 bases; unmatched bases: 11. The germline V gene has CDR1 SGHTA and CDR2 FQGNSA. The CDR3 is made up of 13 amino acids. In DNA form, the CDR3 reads TGTGCCAGCAGCCGACGGGACAGGGGTCAAACTTTCTTC. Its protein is CASSRRDRGQTFF.

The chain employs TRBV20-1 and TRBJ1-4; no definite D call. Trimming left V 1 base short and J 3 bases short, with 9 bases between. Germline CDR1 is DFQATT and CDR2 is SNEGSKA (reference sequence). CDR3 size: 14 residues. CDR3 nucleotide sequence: TGCAGTGCTAGAGCCCGGGCCTCTAATGAAAAACTGTTTTTT. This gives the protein CSARARASNEKLFF.

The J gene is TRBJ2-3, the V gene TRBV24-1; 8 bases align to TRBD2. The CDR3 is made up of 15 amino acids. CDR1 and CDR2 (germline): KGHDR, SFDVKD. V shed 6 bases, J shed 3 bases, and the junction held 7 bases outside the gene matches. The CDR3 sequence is CATSRSAGETDTQYF. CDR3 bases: TGTGCCACCAGTCGCTCAGCGGGAGAAACAGATACGCAGTATTTT.

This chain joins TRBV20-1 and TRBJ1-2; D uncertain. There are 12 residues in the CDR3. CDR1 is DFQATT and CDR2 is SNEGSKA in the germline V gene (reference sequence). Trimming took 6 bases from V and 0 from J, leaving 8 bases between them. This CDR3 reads CSAPRPNYGYTF. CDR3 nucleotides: TGCAGTGCCCCCAGGCCTAACTATGGCTACACCTTC.

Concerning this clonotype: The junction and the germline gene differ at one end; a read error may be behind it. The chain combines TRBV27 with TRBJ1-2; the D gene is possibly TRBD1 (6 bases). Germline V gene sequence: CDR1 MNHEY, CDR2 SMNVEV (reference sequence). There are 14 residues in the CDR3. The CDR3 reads CTSSPGGQSYGYTF. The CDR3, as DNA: TGTACCAGCAGCCCTGGGGGGCAGAGTTATGGCTACACCTTC.

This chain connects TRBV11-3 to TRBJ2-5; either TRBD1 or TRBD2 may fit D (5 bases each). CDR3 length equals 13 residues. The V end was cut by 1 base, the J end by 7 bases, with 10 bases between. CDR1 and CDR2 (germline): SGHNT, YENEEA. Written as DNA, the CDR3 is TGTGCCAGCAGCTTAGCCCGTGGGGGGACCCAGTACTTC. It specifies CASSLARGGTQYF. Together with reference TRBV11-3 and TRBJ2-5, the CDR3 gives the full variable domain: EAGVVQSPRYKIIEKKQPVAFWCNPISGHNTLYWYLQNLGQGPELLIRYENEEAVDDSQLPKDRFSAERLKGVDSTLKIQPAELGDSAVYLCASSLARGGTQYFGPGTRLLVL.

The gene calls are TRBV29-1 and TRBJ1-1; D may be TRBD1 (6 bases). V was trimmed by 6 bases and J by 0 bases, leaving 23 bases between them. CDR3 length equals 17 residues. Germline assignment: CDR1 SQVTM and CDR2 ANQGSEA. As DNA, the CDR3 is TGCAGCGTGAGGGGATTGTCAGGGGCGCTATTGAACACTGAAGCTTTCTTT. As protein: CSVRGLSGALLNTEAFF.

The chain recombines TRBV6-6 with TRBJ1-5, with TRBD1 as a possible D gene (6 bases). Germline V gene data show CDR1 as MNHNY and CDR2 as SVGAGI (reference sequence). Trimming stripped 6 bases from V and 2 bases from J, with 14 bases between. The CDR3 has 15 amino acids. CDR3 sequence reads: CASSLTGFGNQPQHF. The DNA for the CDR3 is TGTGCCAGCAGCTTAACAGGGTTCGGCAATCAGCCCCAGCATTTT.

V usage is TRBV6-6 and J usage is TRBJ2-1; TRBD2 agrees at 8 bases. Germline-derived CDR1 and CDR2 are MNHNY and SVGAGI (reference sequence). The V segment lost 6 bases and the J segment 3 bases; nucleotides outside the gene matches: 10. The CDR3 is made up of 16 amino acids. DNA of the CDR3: TGTGCCAGCAGAAACTATAGCGGGGTCCTCTACAATGAGCAGTTCTTC. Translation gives CASRNYSGVLYNEQFF.

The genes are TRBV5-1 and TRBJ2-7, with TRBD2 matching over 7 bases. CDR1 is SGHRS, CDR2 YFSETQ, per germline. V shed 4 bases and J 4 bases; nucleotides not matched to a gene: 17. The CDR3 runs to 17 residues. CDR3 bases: TGCGCCAGCAGCCCACCGGCGCGGAGGGTCGGGAGGTACGAGCAGTACTTC. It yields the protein CASSPPARRVGRYEQYF.

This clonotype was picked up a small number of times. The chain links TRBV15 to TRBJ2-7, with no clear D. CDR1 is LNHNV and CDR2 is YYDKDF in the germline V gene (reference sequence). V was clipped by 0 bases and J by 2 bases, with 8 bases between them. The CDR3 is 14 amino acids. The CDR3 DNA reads TGTGCCACCAGCAGAGATCGTCTAACCTACGAGCAGTACTTC. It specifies CATSRDRLTYEQYF.